This is a list of T cell receptor beta chains from one sample in a study of T cell repertoires in cytomegalovirus infection. Their recognized antigens are unknown. One entry per CDR3 protein results from TCRdb running MiXCR on the reads. The data show approximately 50,000 distinct CDR3 sequences, more than 15% seen once. The specimen comprised CD8+ T cells from cultured PBMCs, sampled from culture after CMV antigen stimulation. The receptors stem from a human donor in good health (CMV status not recorded). Some clones in this sample may be carry-over from other donors' samples. Both conserved end residues are part of each CDR3. The D gene is left open where the match is weak. Clone size is given for some rows only: seen once, a few or many times, or a class if the clone is expanded.

clone_size | d_call | cdr3_length | j_call | v_call | cdr3_aa | cdr3_nt
NA | NA | 14 | TRBJ2-1 | TRBV11-2 | CASSPELSPHEQFF | TGTGCCAGCAGCCCCGAGCTCAGCCCACATGAGCAGTTCTTC
few | TRBD1 | 16 | TRBJ2-1 | TRBV7-9 | CASSLVQGDRGHEQFF | TGTGCCAGCAGCTTAGTGCAGGGAGACAGGGGGCATGAGCAGTTCTTC
NA | NA | 15 | TRBJ2-5 | TRBV9 | CASSGRAEFQETQYF | TGTGCCAGCAGCGGGCGAGCGGAGTTCCAAGAGACCCAGTACTTC
many | NA | 14 | TRBJ1-1 | TRBV27 | CASSLWGGNTEAFF | TGTGCCAGCAGTTTGTGGGGGGGGAACACTGAAGCTTTCTTT
NA | NA | 15 | TRBJ1-3 | TRBV7-2 | CASSLRDTTGNTIYF | TGTGCCAGCAGCCTCCGGGACACGACGGGAAACACCATATATTTT
NA | NA | 15 | TRBJ2-5 | TRBV7-3 | CASSLWGGYQETQYF | TGTGCCAGCAGCTTATGGGGGGGCTACCAAGAGACCCAGTACTTC
few | NA | 18 | TRBJ2-2 | TRBV13 | CASSSRGARGPNTGELFF | TGTGCCAGCAGCTCCCGGGGGGCGCGTGGTCCGAACACCGGGGAGCTGTTTTTT
NA | NA | 13 | TRBJ1-5 | TRBV6-2/TRBV6-3 | CASSDFSAQPQHF | TGTGCCAGCAGCGACTTCTCGGCTCAGCCCCAGCATTTT
NA | NA | 15 | TRBJ1-1 | TRBV6-2/TRBV6-3 | CASSWQWTVNTEAFF | TGTGCCAGCAGTTGGCAATGGACAGTGAACACTGAAGCTTTCTTT
few | TRBD2 | 16 | TRBJ2-3 | TRBV6-2/TRBV6-3 | CASSYRSTSGQHTQYF | TGTGCCAGCAGTTACAGGTCGACTAGCGGGCAACATACGCAGTATTTT
few | NA | 15 | TRBJ2-7 | TRBV15 | CATSRDRGLGYEQYF | TGTGCCACCAGCAGAGATCGCGGGTTGGGCTACGAGCAGTACTTC
NA | TRBD1 | 15 | TRBJ1-6 | TRBV2 | CASRNQGVKNSPLHF | TGTGCCAGCCGGAACCAGGGGGTGAAGAATTCACCCCTCCACTTT
NA | NA | 20 | TRBJ2-2 | TRBV2 | CASSVIKGEGWYTNTGELFF | TGTGCCAGCAGTGTAATTAAGGGAGAAGGGTGGTACACCAACACCGGGGAGCTGTTTTTT
NA | NA | 14 | TRBJ1-2 | TRBV28 | CASSLVRRDDGYTF | TGTGCCAGCAGTTTGGTTCGCAGGGATGATGGCTACACCTTC